This TCR beta chain emerged from a study of cytotoxic CD8 clonotypes in ibrutinib-treated CLL. Study as a whole: Within the patient group, under 12 were relapsed/refractory and over 14 treatment-naive, and some 17 were IGHV unmutated.

This CDR3 is 13 amino acids long. Germline V gene lookup returns CDR1 MDHEN and CDR2 SYDVKM. The trim removed 6 bases at V and 6 bases at J, leaving 3 bases unmatched. Clones were sequenced by immunoSEQ multiplex PCR, and TCRdb holds only the in-frame ones, with some missing. The table records fewer than 35,000 clones, 65% to 90% of them present only once. With regard to this clone: The antigen remains undetermined.

Overall study findings and caveats: Clonality increased at ibrutinib response, then returned toward baseline at progression.

The V call is TRBV28, the J call TRBJ2-4; 9 bases are a match to TRBD1. The sequence was obtained from a human donor with chronic lymphocytic leukemia. This specimen was PBMCs, taken after 24 months of ibrutinib treatment. The CDR3 coding sequence is TGTGCCAGCAGCGGACAGGGGAGAAACATTCAGTACTTC. It is translated as CASSGQGRNIQYF.